The rows below give T cell receptor beta chains drawn from one sample of a study of T cell repertoires in cytomegalovirus infection. TCRdb analysed the reads with MiXCR anew, one entry per CDR3 protein. The table has 550,000 to 850,000 distinct CDR3 sequences, roughly 30% seen once. These TCRs' antigens remain unknown. Sample: cultured PBMCs, taken from culture after CMV antigen stimulation. These receptor sequences come from a human donor in good health (CMV status not recorded). Some clones in this sample may be carry-over from other donors' samples. Each CDR3 is given with its conserved first and last residue. A D gene is named only where the DNA matches it firmly. A row's size may be missing; if present it is once, few, many or a size class.

many	-	TRBV7-2	TRBJ1-5	CASSLGPGGNQPQHF	TGTGCCAGCAGCTTGGGACCGGGCGGCAATCAGCCCCAGCATTTT
few	TRBD1	TRBV10-3	TRBJ2-7	CAISEGAGGAGTYEQYF	TGTGCCATCAGTGAGGGGGCAGGGGGCGCGGGAACCTACGAGCAGTACTTC
once	TRBD2	TRBV20-1	TRBJ2-5	CSASRLAGSETQYF	TGCAGTGCTAGTCGGCTAGCGGGATCGGAGACCCAGTACTTC
few	TRBD1	TRBV4-1	TRBJ2-1	CASSHQPRGGTGNNEQFF	TGCGCCAGCAGCCACCAACCCCGCGGAGGGACAGGGAACAATGAGCAGTTCTTC
-	-	TRBV28	TRBJ1-2	CASSSSNYGYTF	TGTGCCAGCAGTTCAAGTAACTATGGCTACACCTTC
many	-	TRBV7-2	TRBJ1-5	CASRLNGGFGNQPQHF	TGTGCCAGCAGACTCAATGGGGGGTTTGGCAATCAGCCCCAGCATTTT
few	TRBD1	TRBV6-1	TRBJ2-5	CASNIDREETQYF	TGTGCCAGCAATATTGACAGGGAAGAGACCCAGTACTTC
-	-	TRBV11-2	TRBJ2-7	CASSSPGDYEQYF	TGTGCCAGCAGCTCCCCTGGGGATTACGAGCAGTACTTC
-	-	TRBV20-1	TRBJ1-3	CSAEDISGNTIYF	TGCAGTGCTGAGGACATTTCTGGAAACACCATATATTTT
-	-	TRBV27	TRBJ1-1	CASRDNRVPNTEAFF	TGTGCCAGCAGGGACAATCGCGTCCCTAACACTGAAGCTTTCTTT
few	TRBD2	TRBV7-2	TRBJ2-7	CASSQDSGVLSYEQYF	TGTGCCAGCAGCCAAGATAGCGGGGTACTCTCCTACGAGCAGTACTTC
few	TRBD2	TRBV11-2	TRBJ2-1	CASSFERTSGEQFF	TGTGCCAGCAGCTTCGAACGGACTAGCGGGGAGCAGTTCTTC
many	-	TRBV7-8	TRBJ2-3	CASSLEMGEDTQYF	TGTGCCAGCAGCTTAGAGATGGGGGAAGATACGCAGTATTTT
-	-	TRBV20-1	TRBJ2-3	CSASPTSTDTQYF	TGCAGTGCTAGTCCGACTAGTACAGATACGCAGTATTTT
-	-	TRBV14	TRBJ1-6	CASSQDGKEWNSPLHF	TGTGCCAGCAGCCAAGACGGGAAAGAATGGAATTCACCCCTCCACTTT
few	-	TRBV12-3/TRBV12-4	TRBJ2-7	CASSFGQEKKRYF	TGTGCCAGCAGTTTTGGTCAGGAGAAAAAGAGGTACTTC
-	-	TRBV6-6	TRBJ2-5	CASSYSSLASGTQYF	TGTGCCAGCAGTTACTCGAGCCTAGCGAGTGGGACCCAGTACTTC
-	TRBD2	TRBV7-2	TRBJ2-7	CASRKTSGSYEQYF	TGTGCCAGCAGAAAGACTAGCGGGAGTTACGAGCAGTACTTC
-	-	TRBV6-6	TRBJ1-6	CASSYSGGANSPLHF	TGTGCCAGCAGTTACTCGGGGGGCGCGAATTCACCCCTCCACTTT
few	TRBD1	TRBV5-4	TRBJ2-7	CASSAPGQGKGEQYF	TGTGCCAGCAGCGCACCGGGACAGGGTAAGGGCGAGCAGTACTTC
many	-	TRBV7-2	TRBJ1-5	CASSLVVYQPQHF	TGTGCCAGCAGCTTAGTAGTGTATCAGCCCCAGCATTTT
-	-	TRBV5-4	TRBJ1-6	CASSLGPDNNSPLHF	TGTGCCAGCAGCTTGGGGCCGGATAATAATTCACCCCTCCACTTT
few	TRBD2	TRBV11-2	TRBJ2-1	CASSLGTSGRGNEQFF	TGTGCCAGCAGCTTAGGGACTAGCGGGAGGGGGAATGAGCAGTTCTTC
-	-	TRBV6-5	TRBJ2-1	CASSYRPTGDNEQFF	TGTGCCAGCAGTTACAGGCCAACTGGGGACAATGAGCAGTTCTTC
once	TRBD1	TRBV6-6	TRBJ1-2	CASSYGTGFYGYTF	TGTGCCAGCAGTTACGGGACAGGATTCTATGGCTACACCTTC
-	TRBD2	TRBV2	TRBJ2-3	CASGRLAETDTQYF	TGTGCCAGCGGCCGACTAGCGGAAACAGATACGCAGTATTTT
few	-	TRBV7-7	TRBJ2-7	CASSLGDCWEIVAYEQYF	TGTGCCAGCAGCTTAGGGGATTGTTGGGAGATCGTAGCCTACGAGCAGTACTTC
few	TRBD2	TRBV4-2	TRBJ2-1	CASSRRIETSGVYEQFF	TGTGCCAGCAGCCGCCGTATCGAGACTAGCGGGGTATATGAGCAGTTCTTC
-	-	TRBV19	TRBJ2-2	CASSIALTNTGELFF	TGTGCCAGTAGTATCGCCCTAACTAACACCGGGGAGCTGTTTTTT
-	-	TRBV6-5	TRBJ2-7	CASSPHGGSDEQYF	TGTGCCAGCAGTCCCCACGGAGGGTCCGACGAGCAGTACTTC
few	-	TRBV4-2	TRBJ1-1	CASSQDPSGGEAFF	TGTGCCAGCAGCCAAGACCCCTCGGGAGGGGAAGCTTTCTTT
-	TRBD2	TRBV11-2	TRBJ2-1	CASSSSSTSGGANEQFF	TGTGCCAGCAGCTCGTCCTCGACTAGCGGGGGGGCGAATGAGCAGTTCTTC
-	-	TRBV20-1	TRBJ1-4	CSAREWGEKLFF	TGCAGTGCTAGGGAGTGGGGCGAAAAACTGTTTTTT
few	-	TRBV30	TRBJ2-1	CAWSTLLRQFF	TGTGCCTGGTCGACCTTGCTTCGGCAGTTCTTC
many	TRBD2	TRBV7-2	TRBJ2-5	CASSTLAGGMETQYF	TGTGCCAGCAGCACACTAGCGGGAGGAATGGAGACCCAGTACTTC
many	-	TRBV7-2	TRBJ2-3	CASSIRGSSTDTQYF	TGTGCCAGCAGCATACGGGGGAGCAGCACAGATACGCAGTATTTT
-	-	TRBV6-2/TRBV6-3	TRBJ2-7	CASSSPSESSYEQYF	TGTGCCAGCAGCTCCCCCAGCGAGAGCTCCTACGAGCAGTACTTC
-	-	TRBV20-1	TRBJ1-1	CSARPQQNTEAFF	TGCAGTGCTAGGCCACAGCAGAACACTGAAGCTTTCTTT
few	-	TRBV7-2	TRBJ2-7	CASSLGGMGSDEQYF	TGTGCCAGCAGCTTAGGGGGAATGGGTAGTGACGAGCAGTACTTC
-	-	TRBV5-1	TRBJ2-1	CASSLVGAEDEQFF	TGCGCCAGCAGCTTGGTTGGGGCCGAGGATGAGCAGTTCTTC
once	-	TRBV6-6	TRBJ1-2	CATLGVVLGGYTF	TGTGCCACCCTCGGTGTAGTCCTGGGTGGCTACACCTTC
once	TRBD1	TRBV2	TRBJ2-7	CASSVETGGNYEQYF	TGTGCCAGCAGTGTTGAGACAGGGGGTAACTACGAGCAGTACTTC
few	TRBD1	TRBV20-1	TRBJ2-1	CSAKPGTANGEQFF	TGCAGTGCAAAACCCGGGACAGCCAACGGGGAGCAGTTCTTC
few	-	TRBV19	TRBJ2-7	CSGIYEQYF	TGCTCGGGGATCTACGAGCAGTACTTC
-	-	TRBV7-2	TRBJ2-7	CASSLFSGYYEQYF	TGTGCCAGCAGCCTGTTTAGCGGATACTACGAGCAGTACTTC
-	-	TRBV3-1	TRBJ2-7	CASSQAGVGEQYF	TGTGCCAGCAGCCAAGCGGGAGTGGGCGAGCAGTACTTC
few	-	TRBV7-2	TRBJ1-2	CASSPGHPLYGYTF	TGTGCCAGCAGCCCGGGACATCCTTTATATGGCTACACCTTC
-	TRBD2	TRBV6-6	TRBJ2-7	CASSYTSGRSSGQYF	TGTGCCAGCAGTTATACTAGCGGGAGATCTAGTGGGCAGTACTTC
-	TRBD2	TRBV5-5	TRBJ2-1	CASSWGGATYNEQFF	TGTGCCAGCAGCTGGGGGGGAGCTACCTACAATGAGCAGTTCTTC
many	TRBD1	TRBV7-2	TRBJ1-5	CASSSQQGNQPQHF	TGTGCCAGCAGCTCTCAACAGGGGAATCAGCCCCAGCATTTT
few	TRBD2	TRBV6-2/TRBV6-3	TRBJ2-5	CASSERLAGTETQYF	TGTGCCAGCAGTGAACGACTAGCGGGAACAGAGACCCAGTACTTC
few	-	TRBV12-3/TRBV12-4	TRBJ2-3	CASSLGGRGEDTQYF	TGTGCCAGCAGTTTAGGGGGGCGTGGCGAAGATACGCAGTATTTT
few	-	TRBV5-4	TRBJ2-5	CASSLESEETQYF	TGTGCCAGCAGCTTGGAGTCCGAAGAGACCCAGTACTTC
few	TRBD2	TRBV11-2	TRBJ2-3	CASSHPRGSGVTDTQYF	TGTGCCAGCAGCCACCCCCGAGGTAGCGGGGTCACAGATACGCAGTATTTT